The 4 T cell receptor beta chains below were found in one sample sequenced in a study of response to subunit inactivated influenza vaccine. TCRdb re-called the RT-PCR reads through MiXCR, storing one row per CDR3 protein. The data contain about 700,000 distinct CDR3 sequences, 11% to 15% of them singletons. The sequencing here drew on PBMCs from blood, taken 14 days before vaccination. All receptors come from a man aged 50 or older who received an inactivated influenza vaccine.

The chain has TRBV29-1 and TRBJ2-7, with D unresolved. The CDR3 extends over 13 amino acids. V lost 4 bases, J lost 2 bases, and 12 bases lay in between. Germline V gives CDR1 SQVTM, CDR2 ANQGSEA. The CDR3 loop reads CSVGPGTPYEQYF. CDR3 bases: TGCAGCGTTGGTCCAGGTACCCCCTACGAGCAGTACTTC.

This chain uses TRBV7-2 with TRBJ2-7, with 10 bases fitting TRBD2. Germline V gene data show CDR1 as SGHTA and CDR2 as FQGNSA. The trim removed 4 bases at V and 0 bases at J, leaving 6 bases unmatched. The CDR3 has 16 residues. The CDR3 nucleotides are TGTGCCAGCAGCTCTCCTAGCGGGGGCCTCTCCTACGAGCAGTACTTC. The encoded protein is CASSSPSGGLSYEQYF.

The gene calls are TRBV4-3 and TRBJ2-3; D uncertain. The germline V gene has CDR1 LGHNA and CDR2 YSLEER. The CDR3 spans 13 residues. V shed 3 bases and J shed 4 bases, with 8 bases lying between them. The CDR3 spells CASSQLQADTQYF. The CDR3 nucleotides read TGCGCCAGCAGCCAGCTACAAGCAGATACGCAGTATTTT.

The chain combines TRBV10-3 with TRBJ1-1; tentative D call: TRBD1 (5 bases). The CDR3 is 17 amino acids. In germline, CDR1 is ENHRY, CDR2 SYGVKD. Trimming left V 0 bases short and J 3 bases short, with 17 bases between. The CDR3 reads CAISESTGGGGDTEAFF. The CDR3 bases are TGTGCCATCAGTGAGTCCACAGGTGGGGGGGGAGACACTGAAGCTTTCTTT.